There are a few counts of the clone carrying this T cell receptor beta chain. The antigen remains unidentified. The TCR beta CDR3 regions underwent amplification from RNA transcripts. First-round RT-PCR with HTBI primers preceded a second-round multiplex PCR. TCRdb passed the multiplex PCR reads through MiXCR, listing each CDR3 protein once. Counted here are around 1.1 million distinct CDR3 sequences, roughly 35% occurring once; the ten biggest clones make up 11%. This specimen comes from a study of Graves' ophthalmopathy and Graves' hyperthyroidism. General observations from the study: Most expanded clonotypes from thyroid (those above 0.001 frequency) were also found in blood.

The length of the CDR3 is 18 residues. V was pared by 6 bases and J by 2 bases, with 13 bases of the junction left unmatched. The V gene is TRBV12-3 or TRBV12-4, the J gene TRBJ2-2; 9 bases line up with TRBD2. Sequenced material: peripheral blood or thyroid tissue (not recorded which). The sequence derives from an adult man with Graves' hyperthyroidism. CDR3: CASSLSERLAVNTGELFF. The CDR3, as DNA: TGTGCCAGCAGCCTGTCGGAGAGACTAGCGGTAAACACCGGGGAGCTGTTTTTT.